At least ten counts were recorded for the clone carrying this T cell receptor beta chain. Its matching antigen is unknown. RNA transcripts served as template for amplifying TCR beta CDR3 sequences. First-round RT-PCR with HTBI primers preceded a second-round multiplex PCR. TCRdb called the multiplex PCR reads again in MiXCR, with one record for every CDR3 protein. The table shows fewer than 350,000 distinct CDR3 sequences, with around a sixth occurring only once. This specimen belongs to a study of Graves' ophthalmopathy and Graves' hyperthyroidism. For the study at large: The study drew peripheral blood at initial diagnosis, before any treatment. Study results and limitations: Blood repertoires reportedly contained most expanded thyroid clonotypes above 0.001 frequency.

There are 16 residues in the CDR3. The V segment lost 4 bases and the J segment 10 bases; nucleotides outside the gene matches: 14. Per germline, CDR1 MNHNS and CDR2 SASEGT. Diagnoses were established from clinical symptoms, serum thyroxine, TRAb, thyroid ultrasound and orbital computed tomography. Fresh peripheral blood (about 10 ml) yielded the PBMCs. The sequenced material came from peripheral blood. This clonotype was obtained from an adult man with Graves' ophthalmopathy. V gene TRBV6-1 combines with J gene TRBJ1-5; TRBD1 aligns across 9 bases. CDR3 protein: CASSGSGTGQARPQHF. As DNA, the CDR3 is TGTGCCAGCAGTGGCTCCGGGACAGGGCAGGCGAGACCCCAGCATTTT.